This entry describes one T cell receptor beta chain. The data are from a study of cytomegalovirus exposure and HLA in healthy donors. CDR3 size: 15 residues. V gave up 7 bases and J gave up 2 bases; unmatched junction bases: 8. Per germline, CDR1 LNHDA and CDR2 SQIVND (reference sequence). PCR primers comprised 60 Vbeta and 13 Jbeta primers. The method was immunoSEQ multiplex PCR; TCRdb's version includes in-frame clones alone and lacks a portion of them. Among more than 150,000 clones listed, about 77% were seen once. The rearrangement links TRBV19 to TRBJ2-7, with 10 nucleotides matching TRBD2. What was sequenced was PBMCs. This sequence was found in a woman aged 25 to 39 in good health and CMV-seropositive. The CDR3 is CASTRIAGGPYEQYF. The CDR3 DNA reads as TGTGCCAGTACCCGTATAGCGGGAGGACCCTACGAGCAGTACTTC.